Shown below are 13 T cell receptor beta chains from a single sample sequenced in a study of cytomegalovirus exposure and HLA in healthy donors. Vbeta (60) and Jbeta (13) primers were used in the PCR. Profiling relied on immunoSEQ multiplex PCR, and the TCRdb table lists in-frame clones only, not all of them. This sample has around 150,000 clones; 64% occur once, and the top ten carry around 3%. Sequenced input: PBMCs. The receptors were sampled from a woman in her twenties or thirties in good health and CMV-seropositive.

This sequence joins TRBV9 and TRBJ2-5; 7 bases map to TRBD2. The V gene's germline CDR1 is SGDLS and CDR2 YYNGEE. V lost 4 bases to trimming and J lost 5 bases; unmatched junction nucleotides: 17. This CDR3 is built from 17 residues. CDR3 region: CASSPQPSGGGRETQYF. In DNA form, the CDR3 reads TGTGCCAGCAGCCCCCAACCCTCGGGCGGGGGACGGGAGACCCAGTACTTC.

V gene TRBV5-1 combines with J gene TRBJ1-1; D not resolved. This CDR3 contains 13 residues. The V end lost 0 bases, the J end lost 8 bases, and 11 bases lay between the germline ends. Germline V gene data show CDR1 as SGHRS and CDR2 as YFSETQ. For the CDR3, the DNA is TGCGCCAGCAGCTTGGTCGCGGTATCAGAAGCTTTCTTT. This codes for CASSLVAVSEAFF.

This sequence joins TRBV6-5 and TRBJ2-7; TRBD2 matches 9 bases. The CDR3 runs 14 residues. V trimming: 6 bases; J trimming: 6 bases; junction bases outside the gene matches: 9. Per the germline V gene, CDR1 is MNHEY and CDR2 is SVGAGI. The CDR3 sequence: CASRVGLAGGEQYF. Written as DNA, the CDR3 is TGTGCCAGCAGAGTGGGACTAGCAGGGGGCGAGCAGTACTTC.

A single count supports this clone. This chain joins TRBV11-2 and TRBJ2-7; 8 nucleotides match TRBD2. The germline V gene has CDR1 SGHAT and CDR2 FQNNGV. The CDR3 sequence is 15 residues long. Unmatched junction bases numbered 8, after V lost 5 bases and J lost 2 bases. The CDR3 reads CASSIGAGGPYEQYF. The CDR3 DNA reads as TGTGCCAGCAGCATTGGGGCGGGGGGCCCCTACGAGCAGTACTTC.

This clone was seen only once. The V and J genes are TRBV10-3 and TRBJ2-7; 7 positions match TRBD1. This CDR3 region has 15 residues. Germline V CDR1 and CDR2: ENHRY, SYGVKD. V lost 2 bases and J lost 3; bases outside the gene matches: 7. The CDR3 sequence is CAISEPGQLGYEQYF. The CDR3, as DNA: TGTGCCATCAGTGAGCCGGGACAGCTTGGCTACGAGCAGTACTTC.

This clone was detected only a few times. J is TRBJ1-5 and V is TRBV2; D is possibly TRBD1 (5 bases). V lost 4 bases, J lost 4 bases, and 8 bases lay in between. This CDR3 has 13 residues. The germline CDR1 and CDR2 sequences are SNHLY and FYNNEI. CDR3 in DNA: TGTGCCAGCAGTGGGGCAGGGAATCAGCCCCAGCATTTT. Amino acids: CASSGAGNQPQHF.

This chain joins TRBV28 and TRBJ2-7; D might be TRBD1 (6 bases). Germline V CDR1 and CDR2: MDHEN, SYDVKM. The CDR3 is made up of 14 amino acids. Between the trimmed V and J ends, which lost 3 bases and 3 bases, there was a span of 12 bases. The CDR3 coding sequence is TGTGCCAGCAGTTTCCAGGGGACCGACTACGAGCAGTACTTC. Protein product: CASSFQGTDYEQYF.

V usage is TRBV5-1 and J usage is TRBJ2-7; weak D call: TRBD1 (6 bases). The CDR3 contains 14 residues. CDR1 and CDR2 (germline): SGHRS, YFSETQ. V was clipped by 0 bases and J by 6 bases, with 13 bases between them. CDR3 sequence (DNA): TGCGCCAGCAGCTTGGGGGGGCTAGTGGGCGAGCAGTACTTC. Translated, it gives CASSLGGLVGEQYF.

The CDR3 sequence is CASSSGIQPQHF. CDR3 DNA sequence: TGTGCCAGCAGTTCCGGGATTCAGCCCCAGCATTTT. This chain connects TRBV6-5 to TRBJ1-5; unclear D gene. CDR1 MNHEY and CDR2 SVGAGI come from the germline V gene. The CDR3 loop spans 12 amino acids. Trimming left V 4 bases short and J 6 bases short, with 7 bases between.

The chain is built from TRBV12-5 and TRBJ1-1; TRBD1 aligns across 7 bases. The ends lost 6 bases at V and 7 bases at J; junction bases unmatched: 5. The CDR3 has 12 residues. Germline V gives CDR1 LGHNT, CDR2 FRNRAP. CDR3 in DNA: TGTGCTAGTGGGTCTCAGGGGGATGAAGCTTTCTTT. Its translation: CASGSQGDEAFF.

The chain links TRBV5-6 to TRBJ2-3; D unclear. V was shortened by 1 base and J by 4 bases, with 4 bases between the two germline ends. Germline lookup yields CDR1 SGHDT and CDR2 YYEEEE. The CDR3 extends over 12 amino acids. CDR3 nucleotide sequence: TGTGCCAGCAGCTTGTCGTCAGATACGCAGTATTTT. It yields the protein CASSLSSDTQYF.

The rearrangement joins TRBV19 to TRBJ1-1, with D unresolved. Trimming removed 3 bases from V and 1 base from J, with 9 bases in between. This CDR3 region has 14 residues. The germline V gene has CDR1 LNHDA and CDR2 SQIVND (reference sequence). CDR3 amino acids: CASSIRNRNTEAFF. In DNA form, the CDR3 reads TGTGCCAGTAGTATCCGAAACAGGAACACTGAAGCTTTCTTT. Full variable domain (missing parts from reference TRBV19 and TRBJ1-1): DGGITQSPKYLFRKEGQNVTLSCEQNLNHDAMYWYRQDPGQGLRLIYYSQIVNDFQKGDIAEGYSVSREKKESFPLTVTSAQKNPTAFYLCASSIRNRNTEAFFGQGTRLTVV.

Comments on this clone: This sample includes further DNA sequences coding for the same CDR3. The V call is TRBV28, the J call TRBJ1-2, with D unclear. Germline-derived CDR1 and CDR2 are MDHEN and SYDVKM. The CDR3 is 12 amino acids. Trimming removed 11 bases at V and 4 bases at J, with 14 bases between. Here the CDR3 reads CAVFYRPYGYTF. As DNA, the CDR3 is TGTGCCGTTTTTTACAGACCCTATGGCTACACCTTC.